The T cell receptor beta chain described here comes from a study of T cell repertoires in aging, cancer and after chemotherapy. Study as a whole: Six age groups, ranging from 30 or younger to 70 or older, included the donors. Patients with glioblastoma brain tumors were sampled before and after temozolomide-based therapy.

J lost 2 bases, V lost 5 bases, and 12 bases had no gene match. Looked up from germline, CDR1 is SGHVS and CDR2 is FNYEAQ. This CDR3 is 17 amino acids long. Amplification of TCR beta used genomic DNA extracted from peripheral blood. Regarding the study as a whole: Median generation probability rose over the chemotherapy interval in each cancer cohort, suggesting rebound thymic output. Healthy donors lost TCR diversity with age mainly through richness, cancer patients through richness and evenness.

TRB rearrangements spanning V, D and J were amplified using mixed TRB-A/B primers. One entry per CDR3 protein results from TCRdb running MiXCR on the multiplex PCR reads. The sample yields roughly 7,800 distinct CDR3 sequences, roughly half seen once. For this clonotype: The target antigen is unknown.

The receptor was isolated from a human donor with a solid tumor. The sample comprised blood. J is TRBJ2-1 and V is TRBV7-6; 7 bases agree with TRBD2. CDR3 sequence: CASSGKGREIPYNEQFF. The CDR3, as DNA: TGTGCCAGCAGCGGAAAAGGGCGGGAGATCCCCTACAATGAGCAGTTCTTC.